Sequencing of this T cell receptor beta chain was carried out in a study of blood T cell repertoires in COVID-19. The authors' processing: Counts of nucleated cells, estimated from reference gene primer amplification, were obtained. Here immunoSEQ multiplex PCR was the method, and the copy in TCRdb shows in-frame clones only, minus some. Clone size and the V and J calls come from that table; the DNA yielded D and trimming. Of over 150,000 clones in the sample, over 90% were seen once. CDR1 LGHDT and CDR2 YNNKEL come from the germline V gene (reference sequence). V was pared by 0 bases and J by 0 bases, with 3 bases between. The CDR3 loop spans 15 amino acids.

The chain carries TRBV3-1 (or the pseudogene TRBV3-2) and TRBJ2-6; D ambiguous. The source is a middle-aged man with acute or convalescent COVID-19. Sequenced sample: peripheral blood. The CDR3 bases are TGTGCCAGCAGCCAAGACGTCTCTGGGGCCAACGTCCTGACTTTC. This gives the protein CASSQDVSGANVLTF.